The T cell receptor beta chain described here comes from a study of T cells in Graves' hyperthyroidism and ophthalmopathy. As for this clonotype: Its antigen is undetermined.

The diagnostic basis comprised clinical symptoms, serum thyroxine and TRAb, thyroid ultrasound and orbital computed tomography. The authors obtained PBMCs from over 8.5 ml of fresh peripheral blood. The TCR beta CDR3 regions underwent amplification using RNA transcripts as the source. First-round RT-PCR of the TCR CDR3 relied on the HTBI primer set. TCRdb processed the multiplex PCR reads anew with MiXCR; each CDR3 protein has one entry. The sample consists of 450,000 to 650,000 distinct CDR3 sequences, around 14% of them appearing once. CDR3 length: 13 amino acids. CDR1 is SGHTA, CDR2 FQGNSA, per germline. Trimming removed 4 bases at V and 4 bases at J, with 10 bases between. Whole-study results and caveats: For ophthalmopathy, model prediction preceded onset by a median about 6.4 months. Clonotypes that were expanded in thyroid above 0.001 mostly appeared in blood too.

This TCR came from a woman younger than 35 with Graves' ophthalmopathy. The chain employs TRBV7-2 and TRBJ1-2; D uncertain. What was sequenced was blood. CDR3 loop: CASSSAGSYGYTF. The CDR3 DNA reads TGTGCCAGCAGCTCGGCGGGGTCCTATGGCTACACCTTC.